The subject of this entry is one TCR beta chain. Its cognate antigen is unknown. This specimen comes from a study of OX40 agonist ivuxolimab in advanced cancers. Whole-study results and caveats: No antigen was identified for the clonally expanded peripheral T cells. On average, a greater number of expanded clones characterised CD8+ T cells relative to CD4+. Dosing at 0.1 to 3.0 mg/kg was accompanied by clonal expansion of CD4+ and CD8+ blood T cells by week 6.

Here immunoSEQ multiplex PCR was the method, and the copy in TCRdb shows in-frame clones only, minus some. The table lists about 35,000 clones, 65% to 85% of them singletons. Germline loops: CDR1 SQVTM, CDR2 ANQGSEA. There are 13 residues in the CDR3. The J segment lost 5 bases and the V segment lost 6 bases, leaving 8 bases of the junction unmatched. The clonotype comes from an adult with an advanced solid tumor such as melanoma, head and neck, liver or kidney cancer. The chain employs TRBV29-1 and TRBJ2-7; 9 bases align to TRBD2. This specimen was CD4+ or CD8+ T cells sorted from blood, taken in a trial of the OX40 agonist ivuxolimab. The CDR3 coding sequence is TGCAGCGTCAGCGGGGGGCCCACTAACGAGCAGTACTTC. It encodes CSVSGGPTNEQYF.